This T cell receptor (beta chain) was identified in a study of blood T cell repertoires in COVID-19. This table comes from immunoSEQ multiplex PCR, and its TCRdb copy is limited to in-frame clones, with some not included. The sample consists of about 90,000 clones, about 89% of them appearing once. Trimming cost V 2 bases and J 0 bases; bases outside gene matches: 3. The CDR3 totals 18 residues. CDR1 is MNHEY and CDR2 is SVGEGT in the germline V gene. This receptor was identified in a man aged 45-65 years with COVID-19, enrolled during active disease. Sample: peripheral blood. The chain is built from TRBV6-2 or TRBV6-3 and TRBJ2-6; TRBD1 matches 11 bases. The CDR3 region is CASSYLGQGVSGANVLTF. CDR3 bases: TGTGCCAGCAGTTACCTGGGACAGGGGGTCTCTGGGGCCAACGTCCTGACTTTC.